This is a list of T cell receptor beta chains from one sample in a study of early T cells in non-severe SARS-CoV-2 infection. Using its own MiXCR run on the 5' RACE reads, TCRdb lists one record per CDR3 protein. The data contain about 46,000 distinct CDR3 sequences, less than 6.5% of them singletons. Specimen: whole blood, collected at baseline. The receptors here all came from an adult who was a healthcare worker with PCR-confirmed SARS-CoV-2 infection or an uninfected control (not recorded which). The CDR3 runs from the conserved cysteine through the conserved F or W. D genes are given only for firm matches. Some rows have no size entry. The others give once, few or many, or a class for an expanded clone.

v_call	clone_size	d_call	j_call	cdr3_length	cdr3_aa	cdr3_nt
TRBV9	many	.	TRBJ2-7	14	CASSVQGSSYEQYF	TGTGCCAGCAGCGTCCAGGGAAGCTCCTACGAGCAGTACTTC
TRBV27	many	.	TRBJ1-2	14	CASSLSDSGYGYTF	TGTGCCAGCAGTTTATCGGATTCGGGATATGGCTACACCTTC
TRBV5-1	few	TRBD2	TRBJ2-1	15	CASSGGLAGINEQFF	TGCGCCAGCAGCGGGGGACTAGCGGGAATTAATGAGCAGTTCTTC
TRBV2	many	.	TRBJ1-6	13	CASSSSYNSPLHF	TGTGCCAGCAGCAGCTCCTATAATTCACCCCTCCACTTT
TRBV5-1	many	TRBD1	TRBJ2-1	16	CASSSYRDRAPNEQFF	TGCGCCAGCAGCTCATACCGGGACAGGGCGCCCAATGAGCAGTTCTTC
TRBV28	few	.	TRBJ2-7	14	CASIPHDGPWEQYF	TGTGCCAGCATACCCCACGACGGCCCTTGGGAGCAGTACTTC
TRBV4-2	.	TRBD2	TRBJ2-3	19	CASSQDPGLAESRTDTQYF	TGTGCCAGCAGCCAAGATCCGGGACTAGCGGAGAGTAGAACAGATACGCAGTATTTT
TRBV25-1	few	.	TRBJ2-5	16	CASSDGSGSYQETQYF	TGTGCCAGCAGTGATGGAAGCGGGTCCTACCAAGAGACCCAGTACTTC
TRBV10-3	.	.	TRBJ1-1	12	CAIGGGRTEAFF	TGTGCCATCGGAGGGGGGAGGACTGAAGCTTTCTTT
TRBV29-1	few	.	TRBJ1-1	12	CSVERGDPEAFF	TGCAGCGTTGAAAGGGGAGACCCTGAAGCTTTCTTT
TRBV19	many	.	TRBJ2-3	15	CASSVAIEAGETQYF	TGTGCCAGTAGTGTGGCTATTGAAGCTGGAGAAACGCAGTATTTT
TRBV3-1	.	.	TRBJ2-3	11	CASSQAQTQYF	TGTGCCAGCAGCCAAGCACAGACGCAGTATTTT
TRBV11-2	.	.	TRBJ2-7	14	CASSLAVSGYQQYF	TGTGCCAGCAGCTTAGCCGTGTCGGGCTACCAGCAGTACTTC
TRBV6-5	many	.	TRBJ2-3	15	CASSYSDGNTDTQYF	TGTGCCAGCAGTTACTCCGACGGGAACACAGATACGCAGTATTTT
TRBV11-2	few	TRBD2	TRBJ2-3	15	CASSPQWGGADTQYF	TGTGCCAGCAGCCCCCAGTGGGGGGGGGCAGATACGCAGTATTTT
TRBV9	many	TRBD2	TRBJ2-3	18	CASSAPGTSGRGTDTQYF	TGTGCCAGCAGTGCCCCCGGGACTAGCGGGAGGGGAACAGATACGCAGTATTTT
TRBV5-1	many	.	TRBJ2-1	15	CASSLGVASYNEQFF	TGCGCCAGCAGCTTGGGGGTAGCCTCCTACAATGAGCAGTTCTTC
TRBV14	.	TRBD2	TRBJ2-2	15	CASSVLAGGLGELFF	TGTGCCAGCAGCGTACTAGCGGGAGGTCTCGGGGAGCTGTTTTTT
TRBV4-1	many	.	TRBJ2-5	16	CASSQEGGSTQETQYF	TGCGCCAGCAGCCAAGAGGGGGGCAGTACACAAGAGACCCAGTACTTC
TRBV20-1	few	TRBD2	TRBJ2-1	14	CSARGTSDYNEQFF	TGCAGTGCTAGGGGGACTAGCGATTACAATGAGCAGTTCTTC
TRBV18	.	TRBD1	TRBJ2-7	16	CASSPMDRPGSYEQYF	TGTGCCAGCTCACCCATGGACAGGCCCGGCTCCTACGAGCAGTACTTC
TRBV28	few	.	TRBJ1-2	12	CASMRGDYGYTF	TGTGCCAGCATGCGGGGGGACTATGGCTACACCTTC
TRBV10-3	many	TRBD2	TRBJ2-1	15	CAISEQGTSGVEQFF	TGTGCCATCAGTGAGCAGGGGACTAGCGGTGTAGAGCAGTTCTTC
TRBV20-1	many	TRBD1	TRBJ2-7	14	CSARIQGVLREQYF	TGCAGTGCTAGAATACAGGGGGTACTTCGAGAGCAGTACTTC
TRBV3-1	.	.	TRBJ2-2	15	CASSQADFVSGELFF	TGTGCCAGCAGCCAAGCAGACTTCGTTTCCGGGGAGCTGTTTTTT
TRBV29-1	.	.	TRBJ2-2	13	CSVEQQGGGELFF	TGCAGCGTTGAACAGCAGGGAGGCGGGGAGCTGTTTTTT
TRBV29-1	many	.	TRBJ2-7	11	CSVAGAYEQYF	TGCAGCGTTGCCGGGGCCTACGAGCAGTACTTC
TRBV24-1	many	.	TRBJ1-6	14	CATSEPGEASPLHF	TGTGCCACCAGTGAGCCAGGGGAAGCGTCACCCCTCCACTTT
TRBV5-1	.	.	TRBJ2-7	15	CASSFIPGSSYEQYF	TGCGCCAGCAGCTTCATCCCCGGGAGCTCCTACGAGCAGTACTTC
TRBV6-1	many	.	TRBJ1-5	13	CASNTQGIEPQHF	TGTGCCAGCAACACCCAGGGAATTGAGCCCCAGCATTTT
TRBV28	few	.	TRBJ2-7	13	CASSRDTPDEQYF	TGTGCCAGCAGTCGGGACACCCCCGACGAGCAGTACTTC
TRBV4-1	few	.	TRBJ2-5	18	CASSQGMYREGPLQTQYF	TGCGCCAGCAGCCAAGGAATGTACAGGGAGGGCCCTTTGCAGACCCAGTACTTC